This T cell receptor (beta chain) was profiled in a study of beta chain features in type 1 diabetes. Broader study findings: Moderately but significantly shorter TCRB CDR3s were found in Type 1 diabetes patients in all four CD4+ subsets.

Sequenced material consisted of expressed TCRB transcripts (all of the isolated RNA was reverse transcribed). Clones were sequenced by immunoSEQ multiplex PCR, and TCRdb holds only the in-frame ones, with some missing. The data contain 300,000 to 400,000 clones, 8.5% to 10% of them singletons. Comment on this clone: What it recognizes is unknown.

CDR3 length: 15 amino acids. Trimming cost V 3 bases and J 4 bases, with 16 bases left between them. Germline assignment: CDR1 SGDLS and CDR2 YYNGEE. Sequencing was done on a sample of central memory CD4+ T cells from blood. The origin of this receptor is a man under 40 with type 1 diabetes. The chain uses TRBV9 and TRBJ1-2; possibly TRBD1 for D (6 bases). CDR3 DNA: TGTGCCAGCAGCGCCTCAGGGGATCTAGCCTATGGCTACACCTTC. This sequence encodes CASSASGDLAYGYTF.